This entry lists 20 T cell receptor beta chains sequenced from one sample in a study of T cells in Graves' hyperthyroidism and ophthalmopathy. Regions amplified from RNA transcripts were the TCR beta CDR3 regions. TCR CDR3 regions were first amplified by RT-PCR with HTBI primers. TCRdb re-called the multiplex PCR reads with MiXCR, one entry per CDR3 protein. Found here are about 420,000 distinct CDR3 sequences, about 13% of them singletons; the top ten hold 5% to 6%. Source material: blood. The receptors stem from a woman between 18 and 29 years old with Graves' hyperthyroidism.

The chain combines TRBV10-3 with TRBJ1-3; D gene uncertain. This CDR3 region has 16 residues. The V end lost 8 bases, the J end lost 0 bases, and 17 bases lay between the germline ends. Germline loops: CDR1 ENHRY, CDR2 SYGVKD. Here the CDR3 DNA reads TGTGCCATCGCACGCGGACCCACCAGCTCTGGAAACACCATATATTTT. Its translation is CAIARGPTSSGNTIYF.

J is TRBJ2-7 and V is TRBV18, with a weak D call TRBD1 (6 bases). CDR3 length equals 13 residues. The ends were cut back, 3 bases at V and 5 bases at J, with 11 bases in the middle. The germline V gene has CDR1 KGHSH and CDR2 LQKENI. The CDR3 is CASSPDYRDEQYF. CDR3 sequence (DNA): TGTGCCAGCTCACCCGATTACAGGGACGAGCAGTACTTC.

The chain combines TRBV30 with TRBJ2-7, with TRBD2 matching 10 bases. Trimming took 3 bases from V and 2 from J; bases not matched to a gene: 4. The CDR3 totals 14 residues. Germline lookup yields CDR1 GTSNPN and CDR2 SVGIG (reference sequence). The CDR3 reads CAWRQAGGAYEQYF. As DNA, the CDR3 is TGTGCCTGGAGACAAGCGGGAGGGGCCTACGAGCAGTACTTC.

This clonotype was seen at least ten times. V usage is TRBV2 and J usage is TRBJ2-7; maybe TRBD1 (5 bases). Trimming removed 6 bases from V and 3 bases from J, with 9 bases in between. The CDR3 totals 12 residues. Germline assignment: CDR1 SNHLY and CDR2 FYNNEI. For the CDR3, the DNA is TGTGCCAGCAGCCTAAGGGGCTACGAGCAGTACTTC. Encoded protein: CASSLRGYEQYF.

Sample share makes this clonotype medium-sized (0.01 to 0.1%). The rearrangement links TRBV28 to TRBJ2-1; D possibly corresponds to TRBD2 (6 bases). The CDR3 sequence is 19 residues long. Trimming took off 5 bases at V and 0 bases at J, with 23 bases between the two ends. Germline CDR1 reads MDHEN; CDR2 reads SYDVKM. The CDR3 DNA sequence: TGTGCCAGCAGTGGGACCGGGTTCGTAGCGGTGAGCTCCTACAATGAGCAGTTCTTC. Encoded protein: CASSGTGFVAVSSYNEQFF.

This clonotype appeared many times. V is TRBV9 and J is TRBJ2-5; possible D gene TRBD2, 6 bases. With 4 bases removed from V and 5 bases from J, the gap between germline ends came to 15 bases. This CDR3 spans 14 amino acids. Germline-derived CDR1 and CDR2 are SGDLS and YYNGEE. CDR3 bases: TGTGCCAGCAGCCCAGGGACTGACTGGGAGACCCAGTACTTC. This codes for CASSPGTDWETQYF.

The chain employs TRBV3-1 and TRBJ2-7, with 9 bases matching TRBD2. Germline CDR1 reads LGHDT; CDR2 reads YNNKEL (reference sequence). V dropped 2 bases and J dropped 7; count of bases not matched to a gene: 9. This CDR3 is 15 amino acids long. The CDR3 DNA reads TGTGCCAGCAGCCAAAAAGCGGGAGGTCCGGGAGAGCAGTACTTC. Amino acid sequence: CASSQKAGGPGEQYF.

The V and J genes are TRBV11-3 and TRBJ2-1; TRBD2 matches 10 bases. Per germline, CDR1 SGHNT and CDR2 YENEEA. The V and J ends lost 5 bases and 5 bases, in that order; junction bases with no gene match: 6. This CDR3 contains 15 residues. CDR3 sequence: CASSPGTSDNNEQFF. CDR3 DNA sequence: TGTGCCAGCAGCCCCGGGACTAGCGACAACAATGAGCAGTTCTTC.

The rearrangement links TRBV7-2 to TRBJ1-3, with D perhaps matching TRBD1 (5 bases). The CDR3 totals 15 residues. CDR1 and CDR2 from the germline V gene are SGHTA and FQGNSA. V shed 5 bases and J shed 6 bases, with 17 bases lying between them. The CDR3, as DNA: TGTGCCAGCAGCCCCTGGGGACCTTCTTTAAACACCATATATTTT. This translates into CASSPWGPSLNTIYF.

Only a few counts were recorded for this clonotype. This chain uses TRBV7-2 with TRBJ1-5; a possible D gene is TRBD1 (5 bases). In germline, CDR1 is SGHTA, CDR2 FQGNSA. The CDR3 totals 18 residues. V lost 1 base and J lost 2, with 18 bases in between. The CDR3 loop reads CASSLEVGPQGRNQPQHF. The CDR3 DNA reads TGTGCCAGCAGCTTAGAGGTCGGGCCGCAGGGCCGCAATCAGCCCCAGCATTTT.

In its sample, this clonotype was seen a few times. The chain couples TRBV5-5 to TRBJ2-1, with TRBD1 as a possible D gene (6 bases). Between the trimmed V and J ends, which lost 6 bases and 8 bases, there was a span of 18 bases. Germline values: CDR1 SGHKS, CDR2 YYEKEE (reference sequence). This CDR3 is built from 14 residues. The CDR3 here is CASNHSPGADEQFF. The CDR3 DNA reads TGTGCCAGCAACCACAGCCCAGGGGCGGATGAGCAGTTCTTC.

This clonotype came up a few times. The rearrangement joins TRBV9 to TRBJ1-1, with D possibly matching TRBD1 (5 bases). This CDR3 region has 16 residues. Trimming cost V 4 bases and J 6 bases, with 22 bases left between them. CDR1 is SGDLS and CDR2 is YYNGEE in the germline V gene. The CDR3 DNA reads TGTGCCAGCAGCTCGGGACTGGGACGAAGGGAGTCTGAAGCTTTCTTT. Protein sequence: CASSSGLGRRESEAFF.

This clonotype was recorded many times. DNA of the CDR3: TGCAGTGCTAGAGATCGAGGGGCTGAAGCTTTCTTT. This encodes CSARDRGAEAFF. The chain links TRBV20-1 to TRBJ1-1, with D possibly TRBD1 on 5 matching bases. Germline CDR1 and CDR2: DFQATT and SNEGSKA (reference sequence). The CDR3 contains 12 residues. V was cut by 0 bases and J by 6 bases, with 8 bases left in between.

The chain uses TRBV6-1 and TRBJ2-3; 7 nucleotides align to TRBD2. V gave up 7 bases and J gave up 2 bases; unmatched junction bases: 21. Germline CDR1 MNHNS, CDR2 SASEGT. The CDR3 has 19 residues. The CDR3, as DNA: TGTGCCAGCACCCCTTCCGCTTCTGGGAGCGGGATCTACACAGATACGCAGTATTTT. This gives the protein CASTPSASGSGIYTDTQYF.

This clonotype was seen many times. V and J are TRBV28 and TRBJ1-5; tentative D call: TRBD1 (5 bases). Germline CDR1 reads MDHEN; CDR2 reads SYDVKM. This CDR3 comprises 13 residues. V gave up 7 bases and J gave up 7 bases, with 14 bases separating them. CDR3 in amino acids: CASTIGWGQPQHF. CDR3 DNA sequence: TGTGCCAGCACAATCGGGTGGGGGCAGCCCCAGCATTTT.

The rearrangement joins TRBV4-3 to TRBJ2-2, with 8 nucleotides matching TRBD1. The CDR3 has 16 amino acids. CDR1 LGHNA and CDR2 YSLEER come from the germline V gene. With V trimmed by 0 bases and J by 7 bases, 7 bases remained unmatched. CDR3 residues: CASSQDPRGRHGELFF. The CDR3 DNA follows: TGCGCCAGCAGCCAAGACCCCAGGGGGCGGCACGGGGAGCTGTTTTTT.

This clonotype has only a few counts. The chain couples TRBV4-3 to TRBJ2-1; 9 positions match TRBD2. Germline CDR1 LGHNA, CDR2 YSLEER. The CDR3 covers 16 residues. Trimming at V came to 2 bases and at J to 2 bases, leaving 4 bases not matched to a gene. This CDR3 reads CASSQTSGGTYNEQFF. CDR3 DNA sequence: TGCGCCAGCAGCCAAACGAGCGGGGGGACCTACAATGAGCAGTTCTTC.

The sample holds many counts of this clonotype. This chain uses TRBV28 with TRBJ1-5; D is unresolved. The CDR3 covers 14 residues. CDR1 is MDHEN, CDR2 SYDVKM, per germline. The ends were cut back, 1 base at V and 2 bases at J, with 6 bases in the middle. The CDR3 coding sequence is TGTGCCAGCAGTTTATCAGTGGGCAATCAGCCCCAGCATTTT. It yields the protein CASSLSVGNQPQHF.

The chain uses TRBV29-1 and TRBJ2-1; D possibly corresponds to TRBD2 (7 bases). The ends were cut back, 7 bases at V and 9 bases at J, with 16 bases in the middle. CDR3 size: 12 residues. Germline CDR1 SQVTM, CDR2 ANQGSEA. CDR3: CSGKQGGGEQFF. DNA of the CDR3: TGCAGCGGGAAGCAGGGAGGGGGTGAGCAGTTCTTC.

Written as DNA, the CDR3 is TGTGCCAGCAGCCCCAAGGGCGGGGCGTCCAACGAGCAGTACTTC. It translates to CASSPKGGASNEQYF. This sequence joins TRBV7-2 and TRBJ2-7, with D possibly matching TRBD2 (6 bases). Trimming shortened V by 5 bases and J by 5 bases, and 19 bases separated the two germline ends. The length of the CDR3 is 15 residues. Germline CDR1 and CDR2: SGHTA and FQGNSA.